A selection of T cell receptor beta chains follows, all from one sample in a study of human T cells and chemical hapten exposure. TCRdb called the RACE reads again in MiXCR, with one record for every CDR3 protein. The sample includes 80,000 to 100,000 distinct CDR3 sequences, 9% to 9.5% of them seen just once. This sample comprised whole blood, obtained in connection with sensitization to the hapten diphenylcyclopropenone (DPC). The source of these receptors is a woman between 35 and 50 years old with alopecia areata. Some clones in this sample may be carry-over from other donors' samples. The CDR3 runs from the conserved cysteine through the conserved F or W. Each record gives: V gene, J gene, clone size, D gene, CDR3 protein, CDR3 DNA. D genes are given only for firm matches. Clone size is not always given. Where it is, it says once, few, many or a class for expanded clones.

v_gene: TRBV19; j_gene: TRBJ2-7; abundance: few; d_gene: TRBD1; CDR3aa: CASSIFHRGGLYEQYF; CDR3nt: TGTGCCAGTAGTATATTTCACAGGGGCGGCTTATACGAGCAGTACTTC
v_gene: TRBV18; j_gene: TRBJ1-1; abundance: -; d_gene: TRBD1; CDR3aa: CASSPPGTGGMNTEAFF; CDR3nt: TGTGCCAGCTCACCACCCGGGACAGGGGGCATGAACACTGAAGCTTTCTTT
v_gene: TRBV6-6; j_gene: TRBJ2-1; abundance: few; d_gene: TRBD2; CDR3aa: CASSEATSGRGDEQFF; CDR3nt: TGTGCCAGCAGTGAGGCGACTAGCGGGAGAGGGGATGAGCAGTTCTTC
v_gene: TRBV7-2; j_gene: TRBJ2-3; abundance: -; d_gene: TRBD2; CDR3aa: CASSGGGGRSTDTQYF; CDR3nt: TGTGCCAGCAGCGGAGGCGGCGGGAGGAGCACAGATACGCAGTATTTT
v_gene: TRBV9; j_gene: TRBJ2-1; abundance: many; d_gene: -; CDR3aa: CASSVEGPAMNEQFF; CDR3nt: TGTGCCAGCAGCGTAGAGGGCCCCGCTATGAATGAGCAGTTCTTC
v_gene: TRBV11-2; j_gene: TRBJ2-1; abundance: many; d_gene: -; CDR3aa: CASSPNVGGLNEQFF; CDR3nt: TGTGCCAGCAGCCCGAACGTGGGGGGGCTAAATGAGCAGTTCTTC
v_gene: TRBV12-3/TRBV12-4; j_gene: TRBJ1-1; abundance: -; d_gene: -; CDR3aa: CASNRADTEAFF; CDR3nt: TGTGCCAGCAACAGGGCTGACACTGAAGCTTTCTTT
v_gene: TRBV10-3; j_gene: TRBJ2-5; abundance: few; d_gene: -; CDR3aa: CAIGGGQETQYF; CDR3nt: TGTGCCATCGGGGGAGGCCAAGAGACCCAGTACTTC
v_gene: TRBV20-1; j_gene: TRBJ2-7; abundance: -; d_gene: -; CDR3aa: CSARDRSWGQQYF; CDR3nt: TGCAGTGCTAGAGACCGTTCGTGGGGGCAGCAGTACTTC
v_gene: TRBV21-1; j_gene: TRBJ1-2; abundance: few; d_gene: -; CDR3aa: CASKKPLGYTF; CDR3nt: TGTGCCAGCAAAAAACCGCTCGGCTACACCTTC
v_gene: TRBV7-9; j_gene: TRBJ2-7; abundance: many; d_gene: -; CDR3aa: CASSPKGGLSYEQYF; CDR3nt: TGTGCCAGCAGCCCCAAGGGGGGCCTCTCCTACGAGCAGTACTTC
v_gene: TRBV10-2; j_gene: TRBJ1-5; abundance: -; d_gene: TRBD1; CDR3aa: CASTEAGGQPQHF; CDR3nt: TGCGCCAGCACCGAGGCAGGGGGACAGCCCCAGCATTTT
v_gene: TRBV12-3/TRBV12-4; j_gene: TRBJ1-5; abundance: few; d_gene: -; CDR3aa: CASSWDTGNRPQHF; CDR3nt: TGTGCCAGCAGTTGGGACACAGGGAATCGGCCCCAGCATTTT
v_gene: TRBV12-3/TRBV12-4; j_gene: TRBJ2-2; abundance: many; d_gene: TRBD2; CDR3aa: CASTMGLAGVGGELFF; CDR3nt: TGTGCCAGCACCATGGGACTAGCGGGAGTCGGCGGGGAGCTGTTTTTT
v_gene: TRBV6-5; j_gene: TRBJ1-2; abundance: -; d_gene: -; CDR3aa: CASSRQAHYGYTF; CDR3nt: TGTGCCAGCTCTAGGCAGGCCCACTATGGCTACACCTTC
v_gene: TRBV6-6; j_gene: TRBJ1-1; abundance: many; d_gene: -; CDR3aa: CASSPWAGRTEAFF; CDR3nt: TGTGCCAGCAGCCCGTGGGCAGGGAGAACTGAAGCTTTCTTT
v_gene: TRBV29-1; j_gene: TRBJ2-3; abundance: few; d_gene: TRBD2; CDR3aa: CSELAVDTDTQYF; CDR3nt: TGCAGCGAACTAGCGGTTGACACAGATACGCAGTATTTT
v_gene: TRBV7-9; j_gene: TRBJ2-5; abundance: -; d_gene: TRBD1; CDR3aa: CASTDRGLEETQYF; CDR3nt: TGTGCCAGCACCGACAGGGGGCTTGAGGAGACCCAGTACTTC
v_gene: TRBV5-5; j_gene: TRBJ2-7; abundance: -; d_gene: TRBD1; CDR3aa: CASSHSPRYGTGTGEQYF; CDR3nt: TGTGCCAGCAGCCACTCTCCTCGCTACGGGACAGGGACGGGCGAGCAGTACTTC
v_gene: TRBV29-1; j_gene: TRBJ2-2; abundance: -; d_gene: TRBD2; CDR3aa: CSGFLAGGGYTGELFF; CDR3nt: TGCAGCGGGTTTCTAGCGGGAGGTGGTTATACCGGGGAGCTGTTTTTT
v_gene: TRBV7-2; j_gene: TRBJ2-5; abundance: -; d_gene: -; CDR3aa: CASSPPGSETQYF; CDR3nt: TGTGCCAGCAGCCCCCCCGGGAGCGAGACCCAGTACTTC
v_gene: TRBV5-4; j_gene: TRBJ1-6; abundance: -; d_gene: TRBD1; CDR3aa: CASSKDRGNSPLHF; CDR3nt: TGTGCCAGCAGCAAGGACAGGGGAAATTCACCCCTCCACTTT
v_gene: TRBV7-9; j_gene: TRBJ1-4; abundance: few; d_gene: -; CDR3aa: CASSLAEFDEKLFF; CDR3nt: TGTGCCAGCAGCTTAGCTGAGTTTGATGAAAAACTGTTTTTT
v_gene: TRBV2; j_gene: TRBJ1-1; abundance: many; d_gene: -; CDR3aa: CASSVQGNTEAFF; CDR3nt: TGTGCCAGCAGTGTTCAGGGGAACACTGAAGCTTTCTTT
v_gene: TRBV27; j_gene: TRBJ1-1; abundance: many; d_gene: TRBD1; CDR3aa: CASQGTENTEAFF; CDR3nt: TGTGCCAGCCAAGGGACAGAGAACACTGAAGCTTTCTTT
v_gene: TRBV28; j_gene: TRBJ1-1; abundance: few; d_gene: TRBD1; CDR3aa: CASSLGDRATEAFF; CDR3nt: TGTGCCAGCAGTTTAGGGGACAGGGCCACTGAAGCTTTCTTT
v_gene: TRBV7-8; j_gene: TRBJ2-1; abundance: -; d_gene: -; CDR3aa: CASSGTNNEQFF; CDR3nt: TGTGCCAGCAGCGGGACGAACAATGAGCAGTTCTTC
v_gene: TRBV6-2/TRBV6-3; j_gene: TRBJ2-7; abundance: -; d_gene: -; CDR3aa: CASNRDRRYEQYF; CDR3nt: TGTGCCAGCAACCGAGACAGACGTTACGAGCAGTACTTC
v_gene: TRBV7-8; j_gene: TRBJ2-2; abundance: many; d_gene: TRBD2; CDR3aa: CASTTSAFTGELFF; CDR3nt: TGTGCCAGCACCACTAGCGCGTTCACCGGGGAGCTGTTTTTT
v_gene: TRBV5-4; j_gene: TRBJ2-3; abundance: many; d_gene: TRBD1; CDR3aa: CASSLGGQGSDTQYF; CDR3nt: TGTGCCAGCAGCTTGGGGGGACAGGGGTCAGATACGCAGTATTTT
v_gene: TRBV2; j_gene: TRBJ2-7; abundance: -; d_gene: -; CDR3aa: CASSMDSSYEQYF; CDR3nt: TGTGCCAGCAGTATGGACAGCTCCTACGAGCAGTACTTC
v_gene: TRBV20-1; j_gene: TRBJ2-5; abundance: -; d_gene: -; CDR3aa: CSAPGLVQETQYF; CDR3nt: TGCAGTGCTCCTGGACTGGTCCAAGAGACCCAGTACTTC
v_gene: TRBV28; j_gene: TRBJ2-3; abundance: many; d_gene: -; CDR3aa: CASSLERVDTQYF; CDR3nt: TGTGCCAGCAGTTTGGAGAGAGTAGATACGCAGTATTTT
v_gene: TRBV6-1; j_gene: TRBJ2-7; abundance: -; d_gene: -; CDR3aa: CASSEGPGSYEQYF; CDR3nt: TGTGCCAGCAGTGAGGGACCGGGCTCCTACGAGCAGTACTTC
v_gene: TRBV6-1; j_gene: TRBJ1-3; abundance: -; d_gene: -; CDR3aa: CASSLENYSGNTIYF; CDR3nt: TGTGCCAGCAGTTTAGAGAACTACTCTGGAAACACCATATATTTT
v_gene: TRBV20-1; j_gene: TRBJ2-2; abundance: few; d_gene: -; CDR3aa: CSASPDGGELFF; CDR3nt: TGCAGTGCTAGCCCAGATGGCGGGGAGCTGTTTTTT
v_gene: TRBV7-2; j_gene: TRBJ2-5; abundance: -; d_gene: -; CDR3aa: CASSSSRQVGETQYF; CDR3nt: TGTGCCAGCAGCTCCTCCCGACAGGTGGGAGAGACCCAGTACTTC
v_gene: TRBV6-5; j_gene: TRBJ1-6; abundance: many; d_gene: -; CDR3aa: CASSYSGDPNSPLHF; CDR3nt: TGTGCCAGCAGTTACTCCGGGGACCCTAATTCACCCCTCCACTTT
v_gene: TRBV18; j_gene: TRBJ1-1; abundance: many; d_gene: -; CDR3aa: CASSPDRKNTEAFF; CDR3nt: TGTGCCAGCTCACCAGACAGGAAGAACACTGAAGCTTTCTTT
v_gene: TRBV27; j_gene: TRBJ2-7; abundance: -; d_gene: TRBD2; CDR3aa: CASSFSRTGTSGAYEQYF; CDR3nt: TGTGCCAGCAGTTTCTCTCGCACTGGGACTAGCGGCGCCTACGAGCAGTACTTC
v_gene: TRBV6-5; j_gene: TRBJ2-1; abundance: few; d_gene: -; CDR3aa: CASSYIKGNEQFF; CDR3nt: TGTGCCAGCAGTTATATTAAGGGGAATGAGCAGTTCTTC
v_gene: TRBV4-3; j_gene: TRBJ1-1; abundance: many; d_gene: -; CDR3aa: CASSQTGFATEAFF; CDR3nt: TGCGCCAGCAGCCAAACAGGGTTTGCCACTGAAGCTTTCTTT
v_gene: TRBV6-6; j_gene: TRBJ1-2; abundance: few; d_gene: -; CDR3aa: CASSPGGRYGYTF; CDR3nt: TGTGCCAGCAGTCCGGGGGGACGGTATGGCTACACCTTC
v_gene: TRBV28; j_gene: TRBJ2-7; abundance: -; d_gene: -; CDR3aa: CASSFSPLNYEQYF; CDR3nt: TGTGCCAGCAGTTTTAGTCCCCTGAACTACGAGCAGTACTTC
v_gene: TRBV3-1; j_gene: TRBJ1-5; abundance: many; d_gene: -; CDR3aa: CASSQSNGQPQHF; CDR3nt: TGTGCCAGCAGCCAATCCAATGGACAGCCCCAGCATTTT
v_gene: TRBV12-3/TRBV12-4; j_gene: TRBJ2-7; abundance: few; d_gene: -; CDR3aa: CASSTHQPTEQYF; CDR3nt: TGTGCCAGCAGTACCCACCAGCCGACGGAGCAGTACTTC
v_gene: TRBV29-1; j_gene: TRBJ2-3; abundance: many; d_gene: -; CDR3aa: CSVDQGEADTQYF; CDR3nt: TGCAGCGTTGACCAGGGTGAAGCAGATACGCAGTATTTT
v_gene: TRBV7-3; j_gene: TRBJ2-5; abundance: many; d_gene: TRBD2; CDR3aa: CASSLAGGFQETQYF; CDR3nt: TGTGCCAGCAGCTTGGCGGGAGGTTTCCAAGAGACCCAGTACTTC
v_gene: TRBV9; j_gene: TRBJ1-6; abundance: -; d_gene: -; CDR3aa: CASSVSSGSPLHF; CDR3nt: TGTGCCAGCAGCGTTTCGTCGGGGTCACCCCTCCACTTT
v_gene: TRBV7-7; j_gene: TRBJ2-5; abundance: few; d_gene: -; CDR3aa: CASSLGAGSEETQYF; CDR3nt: TGTGCTAGCAGCTTAGGGGCAGGGTCTGAAGAGACCCAGTACTTC
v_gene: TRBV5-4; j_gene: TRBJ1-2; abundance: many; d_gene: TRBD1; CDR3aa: CASSPGGGQMPDGYTF; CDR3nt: TGTGCCAGCAGCCCTGGTGGGGGACAGATGCCAGATGGCTACACCTTC
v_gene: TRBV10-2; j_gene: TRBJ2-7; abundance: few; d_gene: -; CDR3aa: CATGQSSYEQYF; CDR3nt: TGCGCCACCGGACAGTCCTCCTACGAGCAGTACTTC
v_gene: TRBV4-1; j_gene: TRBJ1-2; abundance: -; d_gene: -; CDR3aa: CASSQAGRGGYGYTF; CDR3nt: TGCGCCAGCAGCCAAGCCGGCAGGGGAGGATATGGCTACACCTTC
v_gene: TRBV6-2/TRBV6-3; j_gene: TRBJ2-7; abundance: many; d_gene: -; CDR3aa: CASSTSQVPNTFAYEQYF; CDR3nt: TGTGCCAGCAGTACTTCACAGGTTCCCAACACCTTTGCCTACGAGCAGTACTTC
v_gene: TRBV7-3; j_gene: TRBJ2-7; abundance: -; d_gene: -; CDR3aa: CASSFQDNPRHYEQYF; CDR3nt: TGTGCCAGCAGCTTCCAAGACAACCCACGGCATTACGAGCAGTACTTC
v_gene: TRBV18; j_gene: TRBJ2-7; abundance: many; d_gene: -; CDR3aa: CASSPPGTYEQYF; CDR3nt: TGTGCCAGCTCACCCCCAGGGACCTACGAGCAGTACTTC
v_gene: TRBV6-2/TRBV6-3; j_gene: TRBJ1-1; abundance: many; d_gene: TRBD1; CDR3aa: CASRGTGGVVLAFF; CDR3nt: TGTGCCAGCAGGGGGACAGGGGGCGTCGTCCTGGCTTTCTTT